A single sample is the source of the 2 T cell receptor beta chains below, sequenced in a study of blood T cell repertoires in COVID-19. Sequencing used immunoSEQ multiplex PCR; TCRdb keeps in-frame clones, though not all of them. The data show some 100,000 clones, with roughly nine tenths seen just once and 5% to 5.5% held by the top ten. The material sequenced was peripheral blood. The origin of the receptors is a man aged 50-60 years with acute or convalescent COVID-19.

This clone was detected only once. The chain couples TRBV30 to TRBJ2-5; a weak D match, TRBD1 (6 bases). Germline V gene data show CDR1 as GTSNPN and CDR2 as SVGIG (reference sequence). V was pared by 8 bases and J by 5 bases, with 15 bases between. The CDR3 extends over 12 amino acids. The CDR3 loop is CAGSNRDETQYF. For the CDR3, the DNA is TGTGCCGGATCCAACAGGGATGAGACCCAGTACTTC.

V gene TRBV7-2 combines with J gene TRBJ2-1, with 7 nucleotides matching TRBD2. The CDR3 sequence is 18 residues long. Germline values: CDR1 SGHTA, CDR2 FQGNSA. The trim removed 2 bases at V and 5 bases at J, leaving 15 bases unmatched. DNA of the CDR3: TGTGCCAGCAGCTTAACCAGGCGAATACTAGCGAGGGACAATGAGCAGTTCTTC. This sequence encodes CASSLTRRILARDNEQFF.